Included here is one T cell receptor beta chain sequence, with context. The protocol was immunoSEQ multiplex PCR, while the TCRdb copy is restricted to in-frame clones and leaves out a portion. The table lists about 290,000 clones, around nine tenths of them singletons. Self-reported history from a screening survey and questionnaire set each donor's cohort. Either two negative PCRs, clearance, or symptom resolution qualified Cohort 3 donors as recovered. The sample comes from a study of blood T cell repertoires in COVID-19. Sequencing input: PBMCs or T cells enriched from blood (not recorded which). This receptor was obtained from a woman between 40 and 50 years old who had recovered from COVID-19.

CDR3 bases: TGCGCCAGCAGAGGAGCGGGAGTAGGTACCGGGGAGCTGTTTTTT. Translation: CASRGAGVGTGELFF. The rearrangement joins TRBV5-1 to TRBJ2-2; 8 positions match TRBD2. Germline values: CDR1 SGHRS, CDR2 YFSETQ. CDR3 length: 15 residues. Trimming took 5 bases from V and 5 from J; bases not matched to a gene: 8. The full variable domain, completed using reference TRBV5-1 and TRBJ2-2, is KAGVTQTPRYLIKTRGQQVTLSCSPISGHRSVSWYQQTPGQGLQFLFEYFSETQRNKGNFPGRFSGRQFSNSRSEMNVSTLELGDSALYLCASRGAGVGTGELFFGEGSRLTVL.